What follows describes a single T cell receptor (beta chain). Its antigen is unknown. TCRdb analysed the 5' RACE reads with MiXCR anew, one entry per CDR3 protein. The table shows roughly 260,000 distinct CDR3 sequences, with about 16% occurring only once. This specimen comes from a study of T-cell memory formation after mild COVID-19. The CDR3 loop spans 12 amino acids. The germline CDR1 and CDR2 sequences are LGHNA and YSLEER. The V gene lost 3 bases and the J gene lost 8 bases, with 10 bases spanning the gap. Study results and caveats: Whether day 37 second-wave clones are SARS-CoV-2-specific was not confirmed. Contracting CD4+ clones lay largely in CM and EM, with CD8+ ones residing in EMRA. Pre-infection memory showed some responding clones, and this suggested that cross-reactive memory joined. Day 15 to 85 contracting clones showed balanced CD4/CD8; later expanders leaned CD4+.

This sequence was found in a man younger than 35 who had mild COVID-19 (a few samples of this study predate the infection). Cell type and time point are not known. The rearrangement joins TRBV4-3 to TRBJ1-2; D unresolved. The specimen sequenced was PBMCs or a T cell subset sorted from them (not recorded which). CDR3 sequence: CASSQGRGGYTF. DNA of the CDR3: TGCGCCAGCAGCCAGGGCCGCGGGGGCTACACCTTC.